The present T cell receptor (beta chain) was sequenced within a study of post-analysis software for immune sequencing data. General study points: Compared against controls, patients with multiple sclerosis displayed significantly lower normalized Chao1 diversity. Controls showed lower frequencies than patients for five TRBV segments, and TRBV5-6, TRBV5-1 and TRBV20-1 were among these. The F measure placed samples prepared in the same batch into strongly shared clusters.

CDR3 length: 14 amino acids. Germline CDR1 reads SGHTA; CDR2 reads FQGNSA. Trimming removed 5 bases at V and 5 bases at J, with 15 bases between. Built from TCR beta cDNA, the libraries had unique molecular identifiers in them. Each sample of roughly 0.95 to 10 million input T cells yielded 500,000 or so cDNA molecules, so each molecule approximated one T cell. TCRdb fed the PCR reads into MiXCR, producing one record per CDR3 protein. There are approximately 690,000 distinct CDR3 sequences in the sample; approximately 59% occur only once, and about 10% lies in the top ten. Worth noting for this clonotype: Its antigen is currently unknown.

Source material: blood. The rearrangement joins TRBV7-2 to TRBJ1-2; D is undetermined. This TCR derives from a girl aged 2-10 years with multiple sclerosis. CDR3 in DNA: TGTGCCAGCAGCCAAGGGCTAAGAAAGTATGGCTACACCTTC. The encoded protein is CASSQGLRKYGYTF.